This record covers a single T cell receptor (beta chain). The antigen is unknown. Germline V gene data show CDR1 as SQVTM and CDR2 as ANQGSEA. This CDR3 comprises 17 residues. These data come from a study of CXCR3-negative and CXCR3-positive naive CD8 T cells. Study-wide findings and caveats: In CXCR3-positive naive cells, the TRB CDR3s were more hydrophobic than in CXCR3-negative naive cells.

Triplicate sorts, hundreds of thousands of cells apiece, were made for each CD8+ T cell subset. In preparing the TRB cDNA libraries, 5' RACE with UMI labels was used. TCRdb derives one entry per CDR3 protein from the 5' RACE reads, leaving out DNA. This table lists tens of thousands of distinct CDR3 sequences. This clonotype was obtained from a human donor in good health. Some clones in this sample may be carry-over from other donors' samples. The sample taken for sequencing was naive CXCR3- CD8+ T cells from blood. Subset denoted: CD45RO-CCR7+CD27+CD95- naive CD8+ T cells lacking CXCR3 (TNR3-). The chain couples TRBV29-1 to TRBJ2-3; TCRdb returns TRBD2, unconfirmable since there is no DNA. CDR3 amino acids: CSVDGIRSSGGTDTQYF.